These 10 T cell receptor beta chains were all obtained from the same sample, sequenced in a study of regulatory T cells in long-lasting Graves disease. As for time point: newly diagnosed GD, antithyroid drugs for less than 3 months. The TCR library used RNA extracted from PBMCs. CDR3-region Arm-PCR and iRepertoire HTBI primers produced the TCR beta libraries. TCRdb re-derived calls from the multiplex PCR reads in MiXCR, one entry per CDR3 protein. This sample has 400,000 to 500,000 distinct CDR3 sequences, with less than 20% found just once. These sequences were also reported in another study, on T cells in Graves' hyperthyroidism and ophthalmopathy.

This specimen consisted of peripheral blood mononuclear cells (PBMCs), obtained at new diagnosis, from a patient treated with antithyroid drugs. The source is a woman aged 18-29 years with Graves disease.

In its sample, this clonotype was seen a few times. The chain employs TRBV7-2 and TRBJ2-3, with D possibly being TRBD1 (5 bases). Deletions cut 3 bases from V and 3 bases from J, with 16 bases between. The CDR3 totals 16 residues. Germline CDR1 SGHTA, CDR2 FQGNSA. The CDR3 DNA reads as TGTGCCAGCAGCTTGGGGATAGGGGCTGGGACAGATACGCAGTATTTT. Residues: CASSLGIGAGTDTQYF.

V usage is TRBV20-1 and J usage is TRBJ2-7, with TRBD2 matching over 11 bases. Germline V CDR1 and CDR2: DFQATT, SNEGSKA (reference sequence). V dropped 2 bases and J dropped 2; count of bases not matched to a gene: 8. The CDR3 has 16 residues. This chain's CDR3 is CSARPRLAGMAYEQYF. DNA for the CDR3: TGCAGTGCTAGACCAAGACTAGCGGGAATGGCCTACGAGCAGTACTTC.

In its sample, this clonotype was seen a few times. This sequence joins TRBV4-3 and TRBJ2-5; the D gene is possibly TRBD2 (5 bases). The germline V gene has CDR1 LGHNA and CDR2 YSLEER. This CDR3 is built from 15 residues. Deletions cut 0 bases from V and 5 bases from J, with 13 bases between. The CDR3 sequence: CASSQEDARGETQYF. For the CDR3, the DNA is TGCGCCAGCAGCCAAGAGGACGCCCGAGGGGAGACCCAGTACTTC.

The chain combines TRBV7-9 with TRBJ1-6; D remains ambiguous. Between the trimmed V and J ends, which lost 3 bases and 2 bases, there was a span of 11 bases. The V gene's germline CDR1 is SEHNR and CDR2 FQNEAQ (reference sequence). This CDR3 has 16 residues. The CDR3 DNA is TGTGCCAGCAGCTTGACGTTCGGAACCTATAATTCACCCCTCCACTTT. Its protein is CASSLTFGTYNSPLHF. The variable domain in full, with the rest retrieved from reference TRBV7-9 and TRBJ1-6, is DTGVSQNPRHKITKRGQNVTFRCDPISEHNRLYWYRQTLGQGPEFLTYFQNEAQLEKSRLLSDRFSAERPKGSFSTLEIQRTEQGDSAMYLCASSLTFGTYNSPLHFGNGTRLTVT.

CDR3 nucleotide sequence: TGTGCCAGCAGCTTAGTTGGACTTAAAGGGGGTGAGCAGTTCTTC. Amino acid sequence: CASSLVGLKGGEQFF. The genes are TRBV7-9 and TRBJ2-1; a possible D gene is TRBD1 (6 bases). The V gene lost 1 base and the J gene lost 9 bases, with 16 bases spanning the gap. The CDR3 spans 15 residues. Germline V gives CDR1 SEHNR, CDR2 FQNEAQ (reference sequence).

The J gene is TRBJ1-6, the V gene TRBV9, with D uncertain. Trimming took off 0 bases at V and 10 bases at J, with 14 bases between the two ends. The CDR3 is 15 residues long. In germline, CDR1 is SGDLS, CDR2 YYNGEE. CDR3 coding DNA: TGTGCCAGCAGCGTAGAACAAAGCGGAGGATCACCCCTCCACTTT. Translating gives CASSVEQSGGSPLHF.

To note about this clonotype: This sequence may be a read error, since a much larger clone differs from it by one base. Without the conserved terminal phenylalanine or tryptophan, this CDR3 likely stems from a read error. V gene TRBV3-1 combines with J gene TRBJ2-4; D unresolved. This CDR3 has 12 residues. The germline V and J ends were trimmed by 4 bases and 7 bases, with 8 bases remaining between them. CDR1 and CDR2 (germline): LGHDT, YNNKEL (reference sequence). CDR3 residues: CASSPGLNIQYL. The CDR3 DNA follows: TGTGCCAGCAGCCCCGGGTTGAACATTCAGTACCTC.

This chain joins TRBV7-9 and TRBJ2-1, with 14 bases matching TRBD2. This CDR3 contains 20 residues. Germline V gives CDR1 SEHNR, CDR2 FQNEAQ (reference sequence). J gave up 5 bases and V 4 bases, and 16 bases lay outside the gene matches. The CDR3 bases are TGTGCCAGCAGCTCCAGCCGGGGGGGGACTAGCGGGAGTACTAACAATGAGCAGTTCTTC. It is translated as CASSSSRGGTSGSTNNEQFF.

The gene calls are TRBV20-1 and TRBJ1-6; a weak D match, TRBD1 (5 bases). Germline-derived CDR1 and CDR2 are DFQATT and SNEGSKA (reference sequence). V shed 1 base and J shed 7 bases, with 14 bases lying between them. This CDR3 spans 15 amino acids. DNA of the CDR3: TGCAGTGCTAGAGGCGTCGGGGGGTGGAATTCACCCCTCCACTTT. Translating it yields CSARGVGGWNSPLHF.

This clonotype has a count of ten or more. This sequence joins TRBV11-2 and TRBJ2-5; tentatively, D is TRBD1 (6 bases). The CDR3 covers 14 residues. CDR1 SGHAT and CDR2 FQNNGV come from the germline V gene. V gave up 4 bases and J gave up 5 bases, with 14 bases separating them. As DNA, the CDR3 is TGTGCCAGCAGCTCACAGGGTTGGAGGGAGACCCAGTACTTC. This codes for CASSSQGWRETQYF.